Below, 28 T cell receptor beta chains from the same sample are listed, as sequenced in a study of early T cells in non-severe SARS-CoV-2 infection. TCRdb re-analysed the 5' RACE reads in MiXCR, keeping a single row per CDR3 protein. Of 45,000 to 55,000 distinct CDR3 sequences in the sample, around 9.1% were seen once. Sequenced sample: whole blood. These receptors were collected from an adult who was a healthcare worker with PCR-confirmed SARS-CoV-2 infection or an uninfected control (not recorded which).

The chain is built from TRBV6-5 and TRBJ2-7, with D unresolved. The CDR3 runs 12 residues. Germline CDR1 is MNHEY and CDR2 is SVGAGI. Trimming pared 2 bases from V and 7 bases from J, leaving 9 bases between. The CDR3 DNA reads TGTGCCAGCAGTTACGTCGGACGGGAGCAGTACTTC. Residues: CASSYVGREQYF.

V and J are TRBV6-2 or TRBV6-3 and TRBJ2-7; tentatively, D is TRBD1 (6 bases). V was trimmed by 2 bases and J by 2 bases, leaving 10 bases between them. Per germline, CDR1 MNHEY and CDR2 SVGEGT. CDR3 length equals 14 residues. The CDR3 sequence: CASSYRQGPYEQYF. The CDR3, as DNA: TGTGCCAGCAGTTACCGGCAGGGGCCCTACGAGCAGTACTTC.

This clonotype occurred many times. The V gene is TRBV6-5, the J gene TRBJ2-1; 9 positions agree with TRBD2. This CDR3 comprises 16 residues. With 6 bases clipped from V and 5 bases from J, the junction kept 11 bases outside the gene matches. CDR1 and CDR2 from the germline V gene are MNHEY and SVGAGI. DNA of the CDR3: TGTGCCAGCAGCCAGAGGCGGCGGGAGGGCCACAATGAGCAGTTCTTC. Translated: CASSQRRREGHNEQFF.

This clonotype was detected many times. The V and J genes are TRBV10-3 and TRBJ2-2; D gene uncertain. Germline CDR1 is ENHRY and CDR2 is SYGVKD. This CDR3 contains 12 residues. Between the trimmed V and J ends, which lost 6 bases and 1 base, there was a span of 3 bases. Written as DNA, the CDR3 is TGTGCCATCAGCCTGAACACCGGGGAGCTGTTTTTT. Residues: CAISLNTGELFF.

There are many counts of this clonotype. The chain is built from TRBV7-7 and TRBJ2-3, with 7 bases lining up with TRBD2. Germline CDR1 reads SSHAT; CDR2 reads FNYEAQ (reference sequence). The J segment lost 3 bases and the V segment lost 5 bases, leaving 11 bases of the junction unmatched. This CDR3 is built from 16 residues. In DNA, the CDR3 is TGTGCCAGCAGCCCCAGACTAGCCCTTGGAACAGATACGCAGTATTTT. This gives the protein CASSPRLALGTDTQYF.

V gene TRBV30 combines with J gene TRBJ2-1, with TRBD2 matching over 7 bases. V was clipped by 8 bases and J by 1 base; unmatched bases: 11. This CDR3 has 15 amino acids. Per the germline V gene, CDR1 is GTSNPN and CDR2 is SVGIG (reference sequence). The CDR3 DNA sequence: TGTGCCACAGACCCACGGGGGGTTTCCTACAATGAGCAGTTCTTC. It is translated as CATDPRGVSYNEQFF.

This chain connects TRBV3-2 to TRBJ1-4. TRBV3-2 is listed as a pseudogene. The CDR3 covers 16 residues. DNA of the CDR3: TGTGCCAGCAGCCAAGAAGCGTGGGGATCTAATGAAAAACTGTTTTTT. The encoded protein is CASSQEAWGSNEKLFF.

This clonotype was seen at least ten times. The genes are TRBV5-4 and TRBJ1-2, with D perhaps matching TRBD1 (5 bases). Germline V gene data show CDR1 as SGHNT and CDR2 as YYREEE (reference sequence). This CDR3 has 17 residues. V was cut by 4 bases and J by 6 bases, with 25 bases left in between. The CDR3 is CASSPGGGSRQRDGYTF. The CDR3 DNA reads as TGTGCCAGCAGCCCCGGGGGGGGTTCTCGGCAGCGGGATGGCTACACCTTC.

This chain uses TRBV5-6 with TRBJ1-2; D gene uncertain. The germline gives CDR1 SGHDT, CDR2 YYEEEE. V dropped 0 bases and J dropped 4 bases, with 16 bases sitting between them. CDR3 size: 16 residues. CDR3 DNA: TGTGCCAGCAGCTTGGTCCAGGCCAGGTCAGGCTATGGCTACACCTTC. This codes for CASSLVQARSGYGYTF.

This clonotype was seen repeatedly, ten times or more. The chain recombines TRBV3-1 with TRBJ2-1, with D hard to call. V lost 1 base to trimming and J lost 9 bases, with 7 bases between them. In germline, CDR1 is LGHDT, CDR2 YNNKEL (reference sequence). This CDR3 has 12 amino acids. The DNA for the CDR3 is TGTGCCAGCAGCCAAGTGAAAACTGAGCAGTTCTTC. It is translated as CASSQVKTEQFF.

The V and J genes are TRBV2 and TRBJ2-7; 7 nucleotides agree with TRBD2. The CDR3 runs 12 residues. Germline V gives CDR1 SNHLY, CDR2 FYNNEI. V was pared by 4 bases and J by 6 bases, with 3 bases of the junction left unmatched. The CDR3: CASSGPSGEQYF. DNA of the CDR3: TGTGCCAGCAGTGGCCCTAGCGGCGAGCAGTACTTC.

This clonotype was detected ten times or more. This sequence joins TRBV3-1 and TRBJ1-2, with D perhaps TRBD1 (6 bases). The germline V and J ends were trimmed by 0 bases and 6 bases, with 14 bases remaining between them. The CDR3 runs 15 residues. Germline lookup yields CDR1 LGHDT and CDR2 YNNKEL (reference sequence). CDR3: CASSQDSQGIDGYTF. CDR3 coding DNA: TGTGCCAGCAGCCAAGATAGCCAGGGGATCGATGGCTACACCTTC.

Many counts were recorded for this clonotype. V is TRBV29-1 and J is TRBJ1-5; no definite D call. This CDR3 region has 15 residues. The V end was cut by 1 base, the J end by 2 bases, with 12 bases between. From germline, CDR1 is SQVTM and CDR2 ANQGSEA. The CDR3 reads CSVEVGGPGNQPQHF. In DNA, the CDR3 is TGCAGCGTTGAAGTGGGAGGGCCGGGCAATCAGCCCCAGCATTTT.

This clonotype was recorded at least ten times. The chain employs TRBV7-2 and TRBJ2-7; TRBD2 agrees at 14 bases. The CDR3 runs to 18 residues. Germline values: CDR1 SGHTA, CDR2 FQGNSA. The V segment lost 5 bases and the J segment 0 bases; nucleotides outside the gene matches: 9. For the CDR3, the DNA is TGTGCCAGCAGCCCTAGACTAGCGGGAGGGCCGAGCTCCTACGAGCAGTACTTC. As protein: CASSPRLAGGPSSYEQYF.

This clonotype was seen many times. V gene TRBV28 combines with J gene TRBJ2-7, with 9 nucleotides matching TRBD2. Per the germline V gene, CDR1 is MDHEN and CDR2 is SYDVKM. The CDR3 has 14 residues. V trimming: 3 bases; J trimming: 3 bases; junction bases outside the gene matches: 3. CDR3 nucleotide sequence: TGTGCCAGCAGTTTTGGCGGGAGGGTCTACGAGCAGTACTTC. This gives the protein CASSFGGRVYEQYF.

The sample holds many counts of this clonotype. V is TRBV20-1 and J is TRBJ2-3; D remains unclear. This CDR3 is built from 16 residues. V was clipped by 7 bases and J by 0 bases, with 20 bases between them. Per germline, CDR1 DFQATT and CDR2 SNEGSKA (reference sequence). The CDR3 region has the DNA TGCAGTGTAACCAGTCCTGAGGCTATGAGCACAGATACGCAGTATTTT. This gives the protein CSVTSPEAMSTDTQYF.

This clonotype was detected a few times. V gene TRBV7-9 combines with J gene TRBJ2-7, with D unresolved. The V gene lost 0 bases and the J gene lost 5 bases, with 11 bases spanning the gap. CDR1 and CDR2 from the germline V gene are SEHNR and FQNEAQ (reference sequence). The CDR3 loop spans 14 amino acids. The CDR3, as DNA: TGTGCCAGCAGCTTAGCGCAAGCTAGTCACGAGCAGTACTTC. The encoded protein is CASSLAQASHEQYF.

The chain recombines TRBV20-1 with TRBJ1-1, with D uncertain. The CDR3 is 12 residues long. Germline values: CDR1 DFQATT, CDR2 SNEGSKA (reference sequence). The V end was cut by 5 bases, the J end by 1 base, with 8 bases between. CDR3 sequence reads: CSAPGRNTEAFF. The CDR3 nucleotides read TGCAGTGCTCCCGGCAGGAACACTGAAGCTTTCTTT.

The table lists this clonotype with a few counts. V usage is TRBV12-3 or TRBV12-4 and J usage is TRBJ1-2; no reliable D call. This CDR3 has 11 residues. The ends were cut back, 7 bases at V and 4 bases at J, with 7 bases in the middle. CDR3 DNA: TGTGCCAGCACGGCGGGCTATGGCTACACCTTC. It is translated as CASTAGYGYTF.

In its sample, this clonotype was seen a few times. The chain carries TRBV5-4 and TRBJ1-6; 7 positions agree with TRBD1. The germline V gene encodes CDR1 SGHNT and CDR2 YYREEE (reference sequence). This CDR3 is built from 14 residues. With V trimmed by 3 bases and J by 10 bases, 7 bases remained unmatched. CDR3 protein: CASSSSGGPSPLHF. The CDR3 DNA follows: TGTGCCAGCAGCTCTTCAGGGGGGCCCTCACCCCTCCACTTT.

This clonotype was observed at least ten times. The chain recombines TRBV20-1 with TRBJ1-1, with D hard to call. The V gene's germline CDR1 is DFQATT and CDR2 SNEGSKA (reference sequence). Between the trimmed V and J ends, which lost 5 bases and 0 bases, there was a span of 13 bases. The CDR3 totals 14 residues. The CDR3 DNA sequence: TGCAGTGCTTCACTACTCCGAGTGAACACTGAAGCTTTCTTT. This translates into CSASLLRVNTEAFF.

This chain uses TRBV10-1 with TRBJ2-7, with D maybe TRBD2 (6 bases). CDR1 is WNHNN, CDR2 SYGVQD, per germline (reference sequence). This CDR3 comprises 15 residues. V was pared by 6 bases and J by 0 bases, with 15 bases between. This CDR3 reads CASSPGTGSSYEQYF. CDR3 in DNA: TGCGCCAGCAGCCCCGGGACTGGGAGCTCCTACGAGCAGTACTTC.

This clonotype was counted many times. The J gene is TRBJ1-1, the V gene TRBV28, with D hard to call. CDR1 and CDR2 from the germline V gene are MDHEN and SYDVKM. V was cut by 3 bases and J by 7 bases, with 9 bases left in between. This CDR3 spans 12 amino acids. CDR3 sequence reads: CASSFLDGEAFF. In DNA, the CDR3 is TGTGCCAGCAGTTTTCTAGACGGTGAAGCTTTCTTT.

This chain joins TRBV18 and TRBJ2-7; the D gene is possibly TRBD2 (5 bases). Germline lookup yields CDR1 KGHSH and CDR2 LQKENI. This CDR3 has 15 residues. The V and J ends lost 3 bases and 7 bases respectively, with 19 bases between them. CDR3 in DNA: TGTGCCAGCTCACCTCCCTTCGTGGGAGCTCGGGAGCAGTACTTC. It translates to CASSPPFVGAREQYF. Full variable domain (outside the CDR3, taken from reference TRBV18 and TRBJ2-7): NAGVMQNPRHLVRRRGQEARLRCSPMKGHSHVYWYRQLPEEGLKFMVYLQKENIIDESGMPKERFSAEFPKEGPSILRIQQVVRGDSAAYFCASSPPFVGAREQYFGPGTRLTVT.

This clonotype occurred many times. This chain joins TRBV7-8 and TRBJ2-5; 10 positions match TRBD1. The CDR3 covers 16 residues. Trimming at V came to 3 bases and at J to 5 bases, leaving 9 bases not matched to a gene. The germline V gene encodes CDR1 SGHVS and CDR2 FQNEAQ. CDR3 in DNA: TGTGCCAGCAGCTTGGCCGGGCCGGGACAGGGGGAGACCCAGTACTTC. Its translation: CASSLAGPGQGETQYF.

There are many counts of this clonotype. This chain uses TRBV3-1 with TRBJ1-1; D might be TRBD1 (5 bases). The germline gives CDR1 LGHDT, CDR2 YNNKEL (reference sequence). Trimming pared 4 bases from V and 8 bases from J, leaving 20 bases between. The CDR3 runs 15 residues. The DNA for the CDR3 is TGTGCCAGCAGCCTCACGGGCGGGGCGAGCTTGGAAGCTTTCTTT. Its translation is CASSLTGGASLEAFF.

This clonotype was found many times. The gene calls are TRBV2 and TRBJ2-7; a possible D gene is TRBD2 (5 bases). The CDR3 has 15 residues. V was cut by 2 bases and J by 1 base, with 12 bases left in between. Germline CDR1 and CDR2: SNHLY and FYNNEI. DNA for the CDR3: TGTGCCAGCAGTGAATGGAGGACGGGGTCCTACGAGCAGTACTTC. This encodes CASSEWRTGSYEQYF.

The J gene is TRBJ2-7, the V gene TRBV7-6, with 12 bases identical to TRBD2. The trim removed 1 base at V and 2 bases at J, leaving 9 bases unmatched. CDR3 size: 18 residues. Germline V gene sequence: CDR1 SGHVS, CDR2 FNYEAQ. The CDR3 region has the DNA TGTGCCAGCAGCTTAGGAGGGGTCAGGACTAGCGGGACCTACGAGCAGTACTTC. This translates into CASSLGGVRTSGTYEQYF.